The source of this TCR beta chain is a study of beta chain features in type 1 diabetes. Study-wide results and limits: People with Type 1 diabetes carried modestly yet significantly shorter TCRB CDR3s in all four CD4+ subsets. Patients with type 1 diabetes carried fewer insertions and had more deletions at their VDJ junctions. Naive, central memory and Treg TCRB repertoires seemed to resemble each other more closely in patients than they did in healthy donors.

In germline, CDR1 is SQVTM, CDR2 ANQGSEA. CDR3 length: 14 amino acids. V lost 6 bases to trimming and J lost 7 bases; unmatched junction nucleotides: 9. The entirety of the isolated RNA underwent reverse transcription, so expressed TCRB transcripts were sequenced. Some clones are missing from TCRdb's copy, which holds only in-frame ones; the method was immunoSEQ multiplex PCR. Here the sample spans about 400,000 clones, 10% to 15% being singletons. For this clone: Its antigen is not known.

This chain joins TRBV29-1 and TRBJ1-4, with 9 bases matching TRBD1. Material: naive CD4+ T cells from blood. The TCR sequence derives from a woman between 18 and 29 years old with type 1 diabetes. CDR3 amino acids: CSVAGDRAAEKLFF. The CDR3 DNA sequence: TGCAGCGTCGCTGGGGACAGGGCAGCTGAAAAACTGTTTTTT.